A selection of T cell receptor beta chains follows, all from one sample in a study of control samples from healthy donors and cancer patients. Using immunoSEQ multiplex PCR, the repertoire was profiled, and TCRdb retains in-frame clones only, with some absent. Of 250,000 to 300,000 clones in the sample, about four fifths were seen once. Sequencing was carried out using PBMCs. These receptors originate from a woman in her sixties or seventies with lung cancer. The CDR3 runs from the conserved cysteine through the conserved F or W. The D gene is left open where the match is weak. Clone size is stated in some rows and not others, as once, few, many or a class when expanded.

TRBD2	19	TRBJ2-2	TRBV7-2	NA	TGTGCCAGCAGCTTAGTAGGGAGTTCGGGACTAGTTCTCACCGGGGAGCTGTTTTTT	CASSLVGSSGLVLTGELFF
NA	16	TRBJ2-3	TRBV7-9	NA	TGTGCCAGCAGCTCTCCGCTAGCGAGTAGCACAGATACGCAGTATTTT	CASSSPLASSTDTQYF
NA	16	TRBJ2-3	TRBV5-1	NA	TGCGCCAGCAGCTTGGGACGGGATGGCGGCACAGATACGCAGTATTTT	CASSLGRDGGTDTQYF
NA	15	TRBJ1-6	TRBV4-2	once	TGTGCCAGCAGCCAAGATGCCCAGGGAGCATCACCCCTCCACTTT	CASSQDAQGASPLHF
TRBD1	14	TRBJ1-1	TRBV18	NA	TGTGCCAGCTTCCCGGGACAGGCAAACACTGAAGCTTTCTTT	CASFPGQANTEAFF
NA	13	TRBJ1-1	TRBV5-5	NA	TGTGCCAGCAGCCCACGGGGTTACACTGAAGCTTTCTTT	CASSPRGYTEAFF
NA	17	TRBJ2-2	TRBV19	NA	TGTGCCAGTAGTATAGAGGCGGGACACCTATTCACCGGGGAGCTGTTTTTT	CASSIEAGHLFTGELFF
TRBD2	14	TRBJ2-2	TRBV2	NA	TGTGCCAGCGGGACTAGCGGAAACACCGGGGAGCTGTTTTTT	CASGTSGNTGELFF
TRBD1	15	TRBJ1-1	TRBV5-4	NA	TGTGCCAGCAGCTCGGACAGGGGGCCCAACACTGAAGCTTTCTTT	CASSSDRGPNTEAFF
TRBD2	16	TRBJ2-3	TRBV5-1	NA	TGCGCCAGCAGTCGGAGACAACTAGCGGGAAGAAATACGCAGTATTTT	CASSRRQLAGRNTQYF
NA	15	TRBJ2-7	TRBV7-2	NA	TGTGCCAGCAGCTTACGACGGAGTGGGGTCTACGAGCAGTACTTC	CASSLRRSGVYEQYF
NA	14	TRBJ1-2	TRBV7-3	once	TGTGCCAGCAGCTTTGGAGACGGCCTCTATGGCTACACCTTC	CASSFGDGLYGYTF
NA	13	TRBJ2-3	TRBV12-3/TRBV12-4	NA	TGTGCCAGCAGTTTAAGACAGGCCGATACGCAGTATTTT	CASSLRQADTQYF
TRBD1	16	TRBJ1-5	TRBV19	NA	TGTGCCAGTAGCGCCTACGAGACAGGGGGGCATCAGCCCCAGCATTTT	CASSAYETGGHQPQHF
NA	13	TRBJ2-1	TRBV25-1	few	TGTGCCAGCAGTGAGGAGGTCATCGTGGAGCAGTTCTTC	CASSEEVIVEQFF
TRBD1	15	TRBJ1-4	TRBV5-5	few	TGTGCCAGCAGCGGGGGGACAGGCCTTAATGAAAAACTGTTTTTT	CASSGGTGLNEKLFF
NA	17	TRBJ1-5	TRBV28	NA	TGTGCCAGCAGGCCCATTCGGGACTCCTATAGCAATCAGCCCCAGCATTTT	CASRPIRDSYSNQPQHF
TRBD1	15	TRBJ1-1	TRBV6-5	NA	TGTGCCAGCAGCCCGCCCGGGACAGGGAAAACTGAAGCTTTCTTT	CASSPPGTGKTEAFF
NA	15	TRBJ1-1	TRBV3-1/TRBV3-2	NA	TGTGCCAGCAGCCCCGGACAGAGGGTGAACACTGAAGCTTTCTTT	CASSPGQRVNTEAFF
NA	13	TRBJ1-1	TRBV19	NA	TGTGCCAGTAGTATCGCAGCTTACACTGAAGCTTTCTTT	CASSIAAYTEAFF
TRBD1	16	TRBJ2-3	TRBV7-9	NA	TGTGCCAGCAGCCTCGGGACAGTGACTTTCACGGATACGCAGTATTTT	CASSLGTVTFTDTQYF
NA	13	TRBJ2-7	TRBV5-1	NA	TGCGCCAGCAGCTCTCAATCGGCTACCGAGCAGTACTTC	CASSSQSATEQYF
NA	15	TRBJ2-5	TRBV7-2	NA	TGTGCCAGCAGCCCTAATCGTGGAGGTATAGAGACCCAGTACTTC	CASSPNRGGIETQYF
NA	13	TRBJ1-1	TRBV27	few	TGTGCCAGCAGTTCAGACACTGGCACTGAAGCTTTCTTT	CASSSDTGTEAFF
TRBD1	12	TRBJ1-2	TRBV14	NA	TGTGCCAGCAGCCGGACAGGGAATGGCTACACCTTC	CASSRTGNGYTF
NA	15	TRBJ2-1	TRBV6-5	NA	TGTGCCAGCGTCCTACAGGGGGGGACCTACAATGAGCAGTTCTTC	CASVLQGGTYNEQFF
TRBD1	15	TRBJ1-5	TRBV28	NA	TGTGCCAGCAGTTTATCAGGGGGCGGAAATCAGCCCCAGCATTTT	CASSLSGGGNQPQHF
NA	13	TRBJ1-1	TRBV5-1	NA	TGCGCCAGCAGCTTGGTTGTGAACACTGAAGCTTTCTTT	CASSLVVNTEAFF
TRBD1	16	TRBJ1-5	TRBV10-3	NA	TGTGCCATCAGTAACCACCAAGGGGGCGACGACCAGCCCCAGCATTTT	CAISNHQGGDDQPQHF
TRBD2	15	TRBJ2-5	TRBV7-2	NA	TGTGCCAGCAGCCCCCAGCGGGGGGCCGGGGAGACCCAGTACTTC	CASSPQRGAGETQYF